The 5 T cell receptor beta chains given below trace back to one sample, sequenced in a study of blood T cell repertoires in COVID-19. The protocol was immunoSEQ multiplex PCR, while the TCRdb copy is restricted to in-frame clones and leaves out a portion. Of hundreds of thousands of clones listed, around 85% are singletons. The sample comprised PBMCs or T cells enriched from blood (not recorded which). The source is a woman under 40 who had been exposed to COVID-19.

The J gene is TRBJ1-5, the V gene TRBV19; the D is unclear. V lost 5 bases and J 4 bases, leaving 15 bases between the germline ends. CDR3 length: 15 amino acids. Looked up from germline, CDR1 is LNHDA and CDR2 is SQIVND (reference sequence). The CDR3 bases are TGTGCCAGTAGTCCAGCTCCTGGAGGTAATCAGCCCCAGCATTTT. Encoded protein: CASSPAPGGNQPQHF.

The rearrangement joins TRBV11-3 to TRBJ2-1; weak D call: TRBD1 (6 bases). In germline, CDR1 is SGHNT, CDR2 YENEEA. The CDR3 has 17 amino acids. V lost 2 bases and J 5 bases, leaving 19 bases between the germline ends. Here the CDR3 DNA reads TGTGCCAGCAGCTTACGGCCACAGGGAAGTACTGACAATGAGCAGTTCTTC. Translated, it gives CASSLRPQGSTDNEQFF.

The CDR3 DNA is TGTGCCAGCAGCTTAGGCCGGGAGAGGTACGAGCAGTACTTC. Its translation: CASSLGRERYEQYF. The V and J genes are TRBV7-8 and TRBJ2-7; a weak D match, TRBD2 (6 bases). The germline CDR1 and CDR2 sequences are SGHVS and FQNEAQ. This CDR3 region has 14 residues. The V and J ends lost 1 base and 4 bases respectively, with 11 bases between them.

The chain links TRBV5-4 to TRBJ2-7; TRBD2 aligns across 7 bases. This CDR3 has 14 residues. After removal of 3 bases from V and 6 bases from J, the junction contained 9 bases not matched to a gene. CDR1 and CDR2 (germline): SGHNT, YYREEE (reference sequence). CDR3 nucleotide sequence: TGTGCCAGCAGCTCCGGGACTAAAGAAGGCGAGCAGTACTTC. As protein: CASSSGTKEGEQYF.

The chain employs TRBV28 and TRBJ1-1; no definite D call. The germline V and J ends were trimmed by 6 bases and 7 bases, with 9 bases remaining between them. Germline V gene lookup returns CDR1 MDHEN and CDR2 SYDVKM. The CDR3 covers 11 residues. CDR3 protein: CASSHRGEAFF. The CDR3, as DNA: TGTGCCAGCAGCCATCGGGGTGAAGCTTTCTTT.